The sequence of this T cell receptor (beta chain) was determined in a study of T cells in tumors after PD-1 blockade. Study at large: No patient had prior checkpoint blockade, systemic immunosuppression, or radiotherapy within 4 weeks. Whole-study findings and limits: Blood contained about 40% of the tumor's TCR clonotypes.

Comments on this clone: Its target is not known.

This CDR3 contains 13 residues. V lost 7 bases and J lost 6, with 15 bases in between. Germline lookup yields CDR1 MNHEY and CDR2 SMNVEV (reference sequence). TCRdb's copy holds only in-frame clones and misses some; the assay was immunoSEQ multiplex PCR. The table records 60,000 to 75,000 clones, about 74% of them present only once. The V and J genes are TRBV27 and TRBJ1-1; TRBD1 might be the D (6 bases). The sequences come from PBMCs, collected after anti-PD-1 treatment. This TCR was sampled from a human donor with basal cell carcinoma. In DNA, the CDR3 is TGTGCCAGCACGCGGCAGGGGAGCGCTGAAGCTTTCTTT. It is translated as CASTRQGSAEAFF.